This TCR beta chain was observed in a study of T cell repertoires in cytomegalovirus infection (dated by TCRdb to the late 2010s). For context, the study as a whole: Donor HLA type was relevant to the analysis, because carriage of CMV infection together with the matching HLA type was indicated by public TCR beta signatures. The study at large found these results: The ex vivo response was dominated by HLA-C-restricted CMV-specific TCR beta clonotypes, which also provided the single most frequent clonotype in two of eight donors. Cumulative frequency of public TCR beta family members discriminated carriers of CMV infection plus the relevant HLA type in this cohort and an independent approximately 370-donor cohort.

The sequencing machine was an Illumina HiSeq 1500. TCRdb reran the public reads through fastp at Q25 and MiXCR, keeping productive beta chains. Every entry covers one CDR3 protein and lists the most common genes and DNA from its rows. The sample table records approximately 190,000 distinct CDR3 sequences; 28% of these occur just once. The ten biggest clones cover roughly 32% of the sample. The V end gives up 6 bases and the J end 11 bases, leaving 12 bases in the junction not matched to a gene. The CDR3 measures 14 amino acids from cysteine to phenylalanine. The retained sequence is limited to the CDR3, 42 bases, with the frame set at the first base. Sequences MDHEN (CDR1) and SYDVKM (CDR2) are obtained from the germline V gene. Details on this clonotype: Its binding antigen is unknown. There are no base qualities to consult, and no much larger clone falls within one base.

This clonotype was obtained from a human donor in good health (CMV status not recorded). Some clones in this sample may be carry-over from other donors' samples. What was sequenced was PBMCs. The rearranged chain carries TRBV28 and TRBJ1-4; TRBD1 fits 7 bases in the junction. The CDR3 loop reads CASRGTVVAWKLFF. The DNA is TGTGCCAGCAGAGGGACAGTGGTGGCCTGGAAACTGTTTTTT.